This paragraph covers one TCR beta chain sequence. What it binds is not known. Other DNA sequences within the sample encode an identical CDR3. The sample belongs to a study of shared clonotypes between healthy human individuals. Overall study context: Serving as donors were two women and three men, whose ages spanned 18 to 49. Each donor's CD8 memory used one plate, CD8 naive two, each CD4 subset three. Study conclusions and caveats: Relative to memory subsets, naive subsets generally showed larger estimated richness.

The method was immunoSEQ multiplex PCR; TCRdb's version includes in-frame clones alone and lacks a portion of them. The sample holds over 2 million clones, roughly 96% seen once. This CDR3 is 13 amino acids long. V dropped 3 bases and J dropped 1 base, with 6 bases sitting between them. CDR1 is MNHNS, CDR2 SASEGT, per germline. The receptor was isolated from a man aged 18-30 years in good health. The material sequenced was naive CD4+ T cells sorted from blood. Subset meaning: CD45RA+ positively selected. V usage is TRBV6-1 and J usage is TRBJ1-1, with a tentative D call TRBD1 (5 bases). The CDR3 protein is CASSEGRNTEAFF. The DNA for the CDR3 is TGTGCCAGCAGTGAGGGGCGGAACACTGAAGCTTTCTTT.